This T cell receptor (beta chain) was captured in a study of blood T cells in healthy people across ages. Study-wide points: Lack of knowledge of donor CMV status possibly confounded expanded clonotype changes.

This clonotype was detected a few times. Its target is not known. Sample-barcoded 5' priming and a J-beta primer mix drove a second PCR of roughly 6 to 12 cycles. Using its own MiXCR run on the 5' RACE reads, TCRdb lists one record per CDR3 protein. In the table there are some 780,000 distinct CDR3 sequences, approximately 60% of which are singletons. The CDR3 is made up of 15 amino acids. Trimming took 0 bases from V and 2 from J, leaving 10 bases between them. Per the germline V gene, CDR1 is SGHNT and CDR2 is YENEEA. The sample consisted of blood. This TCR was sampled from a man in his forties in good health. This chain connects TRBV11-3 to TRBJ2-5; unclear D gene. CDR3 protein: CASSLDLGYQETQYF. CDR3 nucleotide sequence: TGTGCCAGCAGCTTAGATCTAGGTTATCAAGAGACCCAGTACTTC. Supplemented by reference TRBV11-3 and TRBJ2-5, the full variable domain reads EAGVVQSPRYKIIEKKQPVAFWCNPISGHNTLYWYLQNLGQGPELLIRYENEEAVDDSQLPKDRFSAERLKGVDSTLKIQPAELGDSAVYLCASSLDLGYQETQYFGPGTRLLVL.